This passage covers 19 T cell receptor beta chains from one sample sequenced in a study of cytomegalovirus exposure and HLA in healthy donors. With 60 Vbeta and 13 Jbeta primers, the PCR was carried out. Assay used: immunoSEQ multiplex PCR; TCRdb lists only in-frame clones, some missing. The sample holds 150,000 or so clones, 78% seen once. Sequencing was performed on PBMCs. These receptors all come from a female donor in good health and CMV-seronegative.

Only a few counts were recorded for this clone. The chain joins TRBV28 to TRBJ2-7; 8 bases match TRBD2. The trim removed 4 bases at V and 3 bases at J, leaving 5 bases unmatched. The CDR3 consists of 14 residues. Germline CDR1 is MDHEN and CDR2 is SYDVKM. CDR3 sequence: CASSSSSGLYEQYF. The DNA for the CDR3 is TGTGCCAGCAGTTCGTCTAGCGGGCTCTACGAGCAGTACTTC.

The rearrangement uses TRBV7-9 and TRBJ2-2; no reliable D call. V shed 5 bases and J shed 5 bases, with 15 bases lying between them. Germline V lookup: CDR1 SEHNR, CDR2 FQNEAQ (reference sequence). The CDR3 has 15 amino acids. CDR3 nucleotide sequence: TGTGCCAGCAGCCCTCCAGTAGGAGTAACCGGGGAGCTGTTTTTT. This encodes CASSPPVGVTGELFF.

CDR3 in amino acids: CASSPTDFSGNTIYF. DNA for the CDR3: TGTGCCAGCAGCCCAACCGACTTCTCTGGAAACACCATATATTTT. This rearrangement joins TRBV7-2 to TRBJ1-3, with D unresolved. V lost 5 bases and J 0 bases, leaving 11 bases between the germline ends. The CDR3 length is 15 residues. Germline-derived CDR1 and CDR2 are SGHTA and FQGNSA.

The gene calls are TRBV4-3 and TRBJ2-2, with D tentatively TRBD2 (5 bases). The V gene's germline CDR1 is LGHNA and CDR2 YSLEER. There are 16 residues in the CDR3. With 1 base removed from V and 4 bases from J, the gap between germline ends came to 13 bases. CDR3 amino acids: CASSQGPGSGTGELFF. The CDR3 coding sequence is TGCGCCAGCAGCCAAGGTCCGGGATCGGGCACCGGGGAGCTGTTTTTT.

The chain recombines TRBV30 with TRBJ1-2; 12 nucleotides align to TRBD1. The CDR3 has 15 residues. The germline CDR1 and CDR2 sequences are GTSNPN and SVGIG (reference sequence). V shed 0 bases, J shed 8 bases, and the junction held 7 bases outside the gene matches. The CDR3 sequence is CAWSVSGTGGDGYTF. CDR3 nucleotides: TGTGCCTGGAGTGTATCCGGGACAGGGGGCGACGGCTACACCTTC.

The CDR3 DNA follows: TGTGCCAGCAGTTACAGACAGATGATTAATGAAAAACTGTTTTTT. It codes for CASSYRQMINEKLFF. The genes are TRBV6-6 and TRBJ1-4; a possible D gene is TRBD1 (5 bases). The V and J ends lost 2 bases and 4 bases respectively, with 11 bases between them. The CDR3 sequence is 15 residues long. Per the germline V gene, CDR1 is MNHNY and CDR2 is SVGAGI (reference sequence).

V is TRBV18 and J is TRBJ1-4; tentatively, D is TRBD1 (5 bases). The V and J ends lost 1 base and 1 base respectively, with 13 bases between them. This CDR3 region has 17 residues. CDR1 is KGHSH and CDR2 is LQKENI in the germline V gene. CDR3 protein: CASSPRAPGGTNEKLFF. Here the CDR3 DNA reads TGTGCCAGCTCACCACGGGCTCCCGGGGGAACTAATGAAAAACTGTTTTTT.

The chain joins TRBV5-6 to TRBJ1-1; D possibly corresponds to TRBD1 (6 bases). CDR3 length: 14 amino acids. Germline loops: CDR1 SGHDT, CDR2 YYEEEE. Trimming removed 0 bases at V and 4 bases at J, with 10 bases between. This CDR3 reads CASSLAGESTEAFF. In DNA form, the CDR3 reads TGTGCCAGCAGCTTGGCAGGGGAGAGCACTGAAGCTTTCTTT.

This chain joins TRBV4-3 and TRBJ1-2, with D hard to call. Germline lookup yields CDR1 LGHNA and CDR2 YSLEER. The V gene lost 0 bases and the J gene lost 4 bases, with 12 bases spanning the gap. The CDR3 is 15 residues long. DNA for the CDR3: TGCGCCAGCAGCCAAGATAAGAGAGGCTTCTATGGCTACACCTTC. Amino acids: CASSQDKRGFYGYTF.

A word on this clone: Other DNA sequences from this sample encode an identical CDR3 as well. This chain links TRBV2 with TRBJ2-1, with TRBD2 matching 7 bases. The CDR3 sequence is 14 residues long. Germline V CDR1 and CDR2: SNHLY, FYNNEI. The trim removed 8 bases at V and 8 bases at J, leaving 12 bases unmatched. CDR3 DNA sequence: TGTGCCAGCGGGGAGGGAGGAAGAGCCCATGAGCAGTTCTTC. Residues: CASGEGGRAHEQFF.

The CDR3 loop is CASSLTTGQGIREQYF. The CDR3 DNA sequence: TGTGCCAGCAGCTTAACGACGGGACAGGGGATCAGGGAGCAGTACTTC. V gene TRBV7-2 combines with J gene TRBJ2-7, with 10 positions matching TRBD1. CDR1 and CDR2 from the germline V gene are SGHTA and FQGNSA. V lost 2 bases, J lost 7 bases, and 11 bases stayed unmatched. The CDR3 runs 16 residues.

This clone was seen a single time. V usage is TRBV29-1 and J usage is TRBJ1-2, with a possible D match to TRBD1 (6 bases). Germline V gene sequence: CDR1 SQVTM, CDR2 ANQGSEA. The CDR3 is made up of 14 amino acids. Between the trimmed V and J ends, which lost 6 bases and 7 bases, there was a span of 21 bases. The CDR3 loop reads CSVLLGGLRGGYTF. In DNA form, the CDR3 reads TGCAGCGTCCTCTTGGGCGGGCTCAGGGGTGGCTACACCTTC.

The genes are TRBV5-1 and TRBJ1-1, with 9 positions matching TRBD1. Germline V gene sequence: CDR1 SGHRS, CDR2 YFSETQ. V shed 0 bases and J 5 bases; nucleotides not matched to a gene: 8. The CDR3 consists of 16 residues. The CDR3, as DNA: TGCGCCAGCAGCTTGGGAATGGACAGGGGTCGAACTGAAGCTTTCTTT. As protein: CASSLGMDRGRTEAFF.

The V call is TRBV5-6, the J call TRBJ2-7; D is uncertain. The length of the CDR3 is 12 residues. V lost 1 base and J lost 6, with 8 bases in between. CDR1 and CDR2 from the germline V gene are SGHDT and YYEEEE. The CDR3 sequence: CASSLQPGEQYF. The CDR3 DNA is TGTGCCAGCAGCTTGCAACCGGGCGAGCAGTACTTC. Full variable domain (outside the CDR3, taken from reference TRBV5-6 and TRBJ2-7): DAGVTQSPTHLIKTRGQQVTLRCSPKSGHDTVSWYQQALGQGPQFIFQYYEEEERQRGNFPDRFSGHQFPNYSSELNVNALLLGDSALYLCASSLQPGEQYFGPGTRLTVT.

V is TRBV28 and J is TRBJ2-3; maybe TRBD1 (5 bases). The CDR3 contains 13 residues. Trimming took 6 bases from V and 3 from J, leaving 10 bases between them. Germline V lookup: CDR1 MDHEN, CDR2 SYDVKM. CDR3 sequence (DNA): TGTGCCAGCAGGCAGACAGTTACAGATACGCAGTATTTT. Its translation is CASRQTVTDTQYF. Full variable domain (rest looked up from reference TRBV28 and TRBJ2-3): DVKVTQSSRYLVKRTGEKVFLECVQDMDHENMFWYRQDPGLGLRLIYFSYDVKMKEKGDIPEGYSVSREKKERFSLILESASTNQTSMYLCASRQTVTDTQYFGPGTRLTVL.

This chain connects TRBV10-3 to TRBJ2-7; 9 bases agree with TRBD1. The CDR3 extends over 14 amino acids. Germline lookup yields CDR1 ENHRY and CDR2 SYGVKD. Trimming took 2 bases from V and 7 from J; bases not matched to a gene: 6. CDR3 sequence (DNA): TGTGCCATCAGTGAGAGGGGGGACAGGGTTGAGCAGTACTTC. It codes for CAISERGDRVEQYF.

The chain has TRBV9 and TRBJ1-4, with 10 bases that match TRBD1. J lost 6 bases, V lost 4 bases, and 6 bases had no gene match. The CDR3 length is 15 residues. Germline CDR1 SGDLS, CDR2 YYNGEE. CDR3 DNA: TGTGCCAGCAGCACAGGAGGGACAGGGGATGAAAAACTGTTTTTT. Protein product: CASSTGGTGDEKLFF.

In nucleotides, the CDR3 is TGTGCCACCAGTGGTGCGAGTCACGAGCAGTACTTC. The encoded protein is CATSGASHEQYF. The V gene is TRBV15, the J gene TRBJ2-7; D unclear. Trimming shortened V by 6 bases and J by 5 bases, and 11 bases separated the two germline ends. Germline V CDR1 and CDR2: LNHNV, YYDKDF (reference sequence). This CDR3 comprises 12 residues.

V usage is TRBV7-3 and J usage is TRBJ2-1; 9 nucleotides agree with TRBD2. Germline-derived CDR1 and CDR2 are SGHTA and FQGTGA. There are 18 residues in the CDR3. V shed 5 bases and J 1 base; nucleotides not matched to a gene: 12. In DNA form, the CDR3 reads TGTGCCAGCAGCACCGGATTAGCGGGAGTAAGGTCCTACAATGAGCAGTTCTTC. It specifies CASSTGLAGVRSYNEQFF.